Presented here are 32 T cell receptor beta chains from one specimen sequenced in a study of technical replicates of blood from a handful of donors. Sequenced by immunoSEQ multiplex PCR; TCRdb stores in-frame clones only, minus some. The sample has tens of thousands of clones, approximately 95% seen once. The specimen was T cells isolated from PBMCs. These receptors were taken from a human donor in good health.

A single count supports this clone. The V gene is TRBV7-6, the J gene TRBJ2-3, with D unclear. Germline V gene sequence: CDR1 SGHVS, CDR2 FNYEAQ. Trimming cost V 1 base and J 2 bases, with 10 bases left between them. This CDR3 is 15 amino acids long. In DNA form, the CDR3 reads TGTGCCAGCAGCTTAGGTGTGGTAGTCACAGATACGCAGTATTTT. It translates to CASSLGVVVTDTQYF.

The chain joins TRBV15 to TRBJ1-5; the D is unclear. V lost 4 bases to trimming and J lost 7 bases, with 11 bases between them. The CDR3 covers 13 residues. CDR1 is LNHNV and CDR2 is YYDKDF in the germline V gene (reference sequence). CDR3 sequence reads: CATSINSGQPQHF. The CDR3 nucleotides read TGTGCCACCAGCATTAATTCAGGCCAGCCCCAGCATTTT.

V and J are TRBV2 and TRBJ1-5; unclear D gene. Trimming pared 2 bases from V and 0 bases from J, leaving 8 bases between. The CDR3 contains 15 residues. Germline-derived CDR1 and CDR2 are SNHLY and FYNNEI. CDR3 region: CASSERRYSNQPQHF. The CDR3, as DNA: TGTGCCAGCAGTGAACGGAGGTATAGCAATCAGCCCCAGCATTTT.

This chain joins TRBV10-2 and TRBJ1-1; 7 nucleotides line up with TRBD1. With V trimmed by 2 bases and J by 4 bases, 4 bases remained unmatched. There are 14 residues in the CDR3. Germline V CDR1 and CDR2: WSHSY, SAAADI. CDR3 nucleotides: TGCGCCAGCAGTGAGCCATGGACAGGCACTGAAGCTTTCTTT. This codes for CASSEPWTGTEAFF.

This sequence joins TRBV2 and TRBJ2-1; 11 bases line up with TRBD2. Germline assignment: CDR1 SNHLY and CDR2 FYNNEI. The CDR3 has 16 residues. V gave up 6 bases and J gave up 3 bases; unmatched junction bases: 7. In nucleotides, the CDR3 is TGTGCCAGCAGGGTACTAGCGGGGGAGATCTACAATGAGCAGTTCTTC. Protein: CASRVLAGEIYNEQFF. Full variable domain (remainder filled in from reference TRBV2 and TRBJ2-1): EPEVTQTPSHQVTQMGQEVILRCVPISNHLYFYWYRQILGQKVEFLVSFYNNEISEKSEIFDDQFSVERPDGSNFTLKIRSTKLEDSAMYFCASRVLAGEIYNEQFFGPGTRLTVL.

The chain recombines TRBV18 with TRBJ2-6; D is undetermined. CDR3 length: 14 residues. CDR1 KGHSH and CDR2 LQKENI come from the germline V gene. The ends were cut back, 10 bases at V and 1 base at J, with 11 bases in the middle. The CDR3 sequence is CANGQPSGANVLTF. In nucleotides, the CDR3 is TGTGCCAATGGGCAGCCTTCTGGGGCCAACGTCCTGACTTTC.

This sequence joins TRBV28 and TRBJ2-2; 9 bases match TRBD1. Unmatched junction bases numbered 7, after V lost 3 bases and J lost 8 bases. Germline loops: CDR1 MDHEN, CDR2 SYDVKM. The CDR3 spans 15 residues. The DNA for the CDR3 is TGTGCCAGCAGTTTCCAACAGGGGGCTTCAGGGGAGCTGTTTTTT. Translating it yields CASSFQQGASGELFF.

The rearrangement links TRBV7-9 to TRBJ1-2; D is perhaps TRBD1 (6 bases). Germline CDR1 and CDR2: SEHNR and FQNEAQ (reference sequence). V was shortened by 6 bases and J by 3 bases, with 14 bases between the two germline ends. CDR3 length equals 14 residues. This chain's CDR3 is CASRGPRGDYGYTF. DNA for the CDR3: TGTGCCAGCAGGGGACCCAGGGGCGACTATGGCTACACCTTC. The complete variable domain, with remaining parts taken from reference TRBV7-9 and TRBJ1-2, reads DTGVSQNPRHKITKRGQNVTFRCDPISEHNRLYWYRQTLGQGPEFLTYFQNEAQLEKSRLLSDRFSAERPKGSFSTLEIQRTEQGDSAMYLCASRGPRGDYGYTFGSGTRLTVV.

The J gene is TRBJ2-3, the V gene TRBV9, with TRBD2 identical over 12 bases. V shed 3 bases and J 2 bases; nucleotides not matched to a gene: 4. Germline values: CDR1 SGDLS, CDR2 YYNGEE. CDR3 length: 16 amino acids. The chain's CDR3 is CASSGGLAGLTDTQYF. The CDR3 nucleotides read TGTGCCAGCAGCGGAGGACTAGCGGGACTCACAGATACGCAGTATTTT.

The chain recombines TRBV19 with TRBJ2-7, with 8 positions matching TRBD2. The CDR3 length is 13 residues. Germline CDR1 LNHDA, CDR2 SQIVND (reference sequence). Unmatched junction bases numbered 1, after V lost 3 bases and J lost 3 bases. This CDR3 is CASSMTSDYEQYF. For the CDR3, the DNA is TGTGCCAGTAGTATGACTAGCGACTACGAGCAGTACTTC.

The chain carries TRBV7-9 and TRBJ1-2, with a tentative D call TRBD1 (5 bases). The CDR3 loop spans 14 amino acids. Germline values: CDR1 SEHNR, CDR2 FQNEAQ (reference sequence). Trimming pared 3 bases from V and 5 bases from J, leaving 13 bases between. CDR3 sequence: CASSLSGPAYGYTF. CDR3 nucleotides: TGTGCCAGCAGCTTGTCAGGGCCTGCTTATGGCTACACCTTC.

The chain carries TRBV10-3 and TRBJ1-3; D uncertain. The CDR3 runs 13 residues. Germline CDR1 and CDR2: ENHRY and SYGVKD. The ends were cut back, 9 bases at V and 0 bases at J, with 9 bases in the middle. The CDR3 loop reads CAMRGDSGNTIYF. CDR3 bases: TGTGCCATGCGCGGCGACTCTGGAAACACCATATATTTT.

The rearrangement links TRBV5-1 to TRBJ1-2; D is undetermined. Germline V gene data show CDR1 as SGHRS and CDR2 as YFSETQ. The CDR3 sequence is 15 residues long. Deletions cut 0 bases from V and 1 base from J, with 10 bases between. CDR3 in DNA: TGCGCCAGCAGCTTGGACAGTCGACGTAACTATGGCTACACCTTC. Protein product: CASSLDSRRNYGYTF.

This clone was seen a single time. The V and J genes are TRBV7-8 and TRBJ1-2; tentative D call: TRBD1 (5 bases). V shed 3 bases and J shed 2 bases, with 10 bases lying between them. The CDR3 loop spans 14 amino acids. The germline V gene encodes CDR1 SGHVS and CDR2 FQNEAQ. CDR3 region: CASSLMGLNYGYTF. The CDR3 DNA reads TGTGCCAGCAGCTTGATGGGGCTGAACTATGGCTACACCTTC. Complete variable domain (other parts from reference TRBV7-8 and TRBJ1-2): GAGVSQSPRYKVAKRGQDVALRCDPISGHVSLFWYQQALGQGPEFLTYFQNEAQLDKSGLPSDRFFAERPEGSVSTLKIQRTQQEDSAVYLCASSLMGLNYGYTFGSGTRLTVV.

The chain is built from TRBV13 and TRBJ2-7; 8 bases fit TRBD2. The CDR3 spans 14 residues. Trimming at V came to 3 bases and at J to 4 bases, leaving 5 bases not matched to a gene. Germline lookup yields CDR1 PRHDT and CDR2 FYEKMQ (reference sequence). CDR3 region: CASSFSAGAYEQYF. As DNA, the CDR3 is TGTGCCAGCAGCTTCTCAGCGGGAGCTTACGAGCAGTACTTC. The variable domain in full, with the rest retrieved from reference TRBV13 and TRBJ2-7, is AAGVIQSPRHLIKEKRETATLKCYPIPRHDTVYWYQQGPGQDPQFLISFYEKMQSDKGSIPDRFSAQQFSDYHSELNMSSLELGDSALYFCASSFSAGAYEQYFGPGTRLTVT.

As regards this clone: At one boundary the junction diverges from the germline segment, which might be a read error. The J gene is TRBJ2-5, the V gene TRBV19, with 8 nucleotides matching TRBD2. The CDR3 totals 13 residues. Looked up from germline, CDR1 is LNHDA and CDR2 is SQIVND (reference sequence). CDR3 bases: TGTGCCAGTAGTCCTGGGACTAGTGAGAGCCAGTACTTC. Protein: CASSPGTSESQYF.

The chain has TRBV9 and TRBJ1-2; possible D gene TRBD1, 5 bases. The CDR3 consists of 15 residues. The V gene lost 0 bases and the J gene lost 2 bases, with 11 bases spanning the gap. The germline V gene encodes CDR1 SGDLS and CDR2 YYNGEE. CDR3 amino acids: CASSVGRGWNYGYTF. The CDR3 DNA reads TGTGCCAGCAGCGTAGGAAGGGGCTGGAACTATGGCTACACCTTC.

This chain links TRBV15 with TRBJ1-5; D remains unclear. The germline V gene has CDR1 LNHNV and CDR2 YYDKDF (reference sequence). The V gene lost 2 bases and the J gene lost 3 bases, with 8 bases spanning the gap. The CDR3 is made up of 14 amino acids. The CDR3 DNA follows: TGTGCCACCAGCAGAAGCGGGAACAATCAGCCCCAGCATTTT. It specifies CATSRSGNNQPQHF. The full variable domain, with the rest looked up from reference TRBV15 and TRBJ1-5, is DAMVIQNPRYQVTQFGKPVTLSCSQTLNHNVMYWYQQKSSQAPKLLFHYYDKDFNNEADTPDNFQSRRPNTSFCFLDIRSPGLGDTAMYLCATSRSGNNQPQHFGDGTRLSIL.

The V call is TRBV6-5, the J call TRBJ1-4, with D possibly matching TRBD1 (6 bases). The CDR3 loop spans 15 amino acids. V was shortened by 8 bases and J by 10 bases, with 23 bases between the two germline ends. CDR1 and CDR2 from the germline V gene are MNHEY and SVGAGI. DNA of the CDR3: TGTGCCAGCCGCCCCGGGGGGCGGGTTTCGGGAAAACTGTTTTTT. Translating it yields CASRPGGRVSGKLFF.

The chain is built from TRBV10-2 and TRBJ1-2, with D maybe TRBD1 (6 bases). The germline V gene encodes CDR1 WSHSY and CDR2 SAAADI. There are 15 residues in the CDR3. The ends were cut back, 7 bases at V and 6 bases at J, with 21 bases in the middle. The CDR3 reads CASITSGDRWNGYTF. The DNA of the CDR3 is TGCGCCAGCATAACTTCAGGGGATCGATGGAATGGCTACACCTTC.

The chain combines TRBV6-6 with TRBJ2-7; TRBD1 matches 10 bases. The CDR3 contains 16 residues. Losses at the gene ends were 6 bases for V and 2 bases for J; bases not matched to a gene: 10. Germline CDR1 and CDR2: MNHNY and SVGAGI (reference sequence). Here the CDR3 reads CASSLTPGQGPYEQYF. The CDR3 coding sequence is TGTGCCAGCAGCCTGACGCCGGGACAGGGGCCCTACGAGCAGTACTTC.

This chain links TRBV6-1 with TRBJ2-1, with 11 positions matching TRBD1. V shed 8 bases and J 6 bases; nucleotides not matched to a gene: 3. The CDR3 has 13 residues. Germline V lookup: CDR1 MNHNS, CDR2 SASEGT. This chain's CDR3 is CASGQGARNEQFF. In DNA, the CDR3 is TGTGCCAGCGGACAGGGGGCGCGCAATGAGCAGTTCTTC.

The chain joins TRBV10-2 to TRBJ1-4; a possible D gene is TRBD1 (6 bases). V was shortened by 6 bases and J by 17 bases, with 16 bases between the two germline ends. The CDR3 sequence is 11 residues long. Germline CDR1 reads WSHSY; CDR2 reads SAAADI. CDR3 DNA: TGCGCCAGCAGGGCTGGGGGGGCGGTTTTTTTT. Translating it yields CASRAGGAVFF.

This clone is a singleton in its sample. The CDR3 reads CASSYDPTGYYGYTF. CDR3 DNA: TGCGCCAGCAGCTATGACCCGACAGGGTACTATGGCTACACCTTC. V and J are TRBV5-1 and TRBJ1-2; 7 bases align to TRBD1. From germline, CDR1 is SGHRS and CDR2 YFSETQ. This CDR3 region has 15 residues. With 3 bases clipped from V and 3 bases from J, the junction kept 8 bases outside the gene matches.

This chain links TRBV7-9 with TRBJ1-4; no definite D call. Deletions cut 2 bases from V and 0 bases from J, with 13 bases between. The CDR3 contains 17 residues. The V gene's germline CDR1 is SEHNR and CDR2 FQNEAQ (reference sequence). In DNA, the CDR3 is TGTGCCAGCAGCTTATTGTTCGGGGAGACAACTAATGAAAAACTGTTTTTT. Residues: CASSLLFGETTNEKLFF.

The chain joins TRBV6-5 to TRBJ2-7; D is ambiguous. V was trimmed by 7 bases and J by 6 bases, leaving 10 bases between them. The germline V gene encodes CDR1 MNHEY and CDR2 SVGAGI. This CDR3 contains 11 residues. The CDR3 here is CASTIESEQYF. In DNA, the CDR3 is TGTGCCAGCACCATCGAGAGCGAGCAGTACTTC.

V gene TRBV29-1 combines with J gene TRBJ2-3; TRBD1 aligns across 7 bases. J lost 0 bases, V lost 7 bases, and 7 bases had no gene match. The CDR3 runs 14 residues. Per germline, CDR1 SQVTM and CDR2 ANQGSEA. CDR3 sequence (DNA): TGCAGCGCCAGGGGGATCCCGAGCACAGATACGCAGTATTTT. Translation gives CSARGIPSTDTQYF.

V is TRBV27 and J is TRBJ1-2, with 7 bases matching TRBD1. V was clipped by 3 bases and J by 3 bases; unmatched bases: 1. Germline V lookup: CDR1 MNHEY, CDR2 SMNVEV (reference sequence). This CDR3 has 13 residues. In DNA form, the CDR3 reads TGTGCCAGCAGTTTCGGGACAGACTATGGCTACACCTTC. The encoded protein is CASSFGTDYGYTF.

The chain recombines TRBV19 with TRBJ2-7; D is perhaps TRBD1 (5 bases). Trimming left V 4 bases short and J 3 bases short, with 13 bases between. The germline CDR1 and CDR2 sequences are LNHDA and SQIVND (reference sequence). The CDR3 has 14 residues. The CDR3 DNA sequence: TGTGCCAGTAGTACAGCAGGGCGAGGCTACGAGCAGTACTTC. Amino acid sequence: CASSTAGRGYEQYF.

The rearrangement uses TRBV9 and TRBJ1-1, with D perhaps matching TRBD1 (6 bases). The CDR3 is 17 amino acids. Germline CDR1 reads SGDLS; CDR2 reads YYNGEE. Trimming cost V 1 base and J 3 bases, with 19 bases left between them. The CDR3 coding sequence is TGTGCCAGCAGCGTATCCGGGGGGGCCCTCGGTTACACTGAAGCTTTCTTT. Translating it yields CASSVSGGALGYTEAFF.

The chain carries TRBV7-2 and TRBJ2-5; 11 bases fit TRBD2. Germline V lookup: CDR1 SGHTA, CDR2 FQGNSA. CDR3 size: 15 residues. Unmatched junction bases numbered 3, after V lost 2 bases and J lost 4 bases. The CDR3 DNA follows: TGTGCCAGCAGCTTATATAGCGGGAGGGGAGAGACCCAGTACTTC. This encodes CASSLYSGRGETQYF.

V usage is TRBV18 and J usage is TRBJ1-3; 8 nucleotides agree with TRBD1. This CDR3 has 19 residues. Germline CDR1 is KGHSH and CDR2 is LQKENI. V gave up 1 base and J gave up 0 bases; unmatched junction bases: 11. CDR3 loop: CASSPQQGAAGTSGNTIYF. The CDR3 DNA is TGTGCCAGCTCACCACAGCAGGGGGCGGCTGGGACCTCTGGAAACACCATATATTTT. Variable domain in full (rest from reference TRBV18 and TRBJ1-3): NAGVMQNPRHLVRRRGQEARLRCSPMKGHSHVYWYRQLPEEGLKFMVYLQKENIIDESGMPKERFSAEFPKEGPSILRIQQVVRGDSAAYFCASSPQQGAAGTSGNTIYFGEGSWLTVV.